This is a list of T cell receptor beta chains from one sample in a study of siplizumab effects on memory and regulatory T cells. Sequencing used immunoSEQ multiplex PCR; TCRdb keeps in-frame clones, though not all of them. In the table there are 99,000 or so clones, roughly 94% of which are singletons. The sequenced sample was non-Treg CD4+ T cells sorted from blood. The receptors here all came from a human donor in good health. The CDR3 runs from the conserved cysteine through the conserved F or W. Each record gives: J gene, V gene, clone size, D gene, CDR3 protein, CDR3 DNA. A D gene is named only where the DNA matches it firmly. Part of the rows lack a size; the others show once, few, many or a class for expanded clones.

>TRBJ1-4|TRBV10-1|few|.
CASSTGSSGEKLFF
TGCGCCAGCAGTACCGGTTCCTCGGGGGAAAAACTGTTTTTT
>TRBJ1-3|TRBV10-3|.|TRBD1
CAISKGQTLSGNTIYF
TGTGCCATCAGTAAGGGACAGACACTTTCTGGAAACACCATATATTTT
>TRBJ2-7|TRBV7-9|.|.
CASSPDLGEQYF
TGTGCCAGCAGTCCTGACTTGGGCGAGCAGTACTTC
>TRBJ1-5|TRBV5-1|.|.
CASSLVSGGNQPQHF
TGCGCCAGCAGCTTGGTGTCAGGGGGCAATCAGCCCCAGCATTTT
>TRBJ2-4|TRBV2|.|TRBD2
CASSLTSGKNIQYF
TGTGCCAGCAGTTTGACTAGCGGGAAAAACATTCAGTACTTC
>TRBJ2-1|TRBV19|.|TRBD2
CASSLTSGGRNEQFF
TGTGCCAGTAGCTTAACTAGCGGGGGACGCAATGAGCAGTTCTTC
>TRBJ2-7|TRBV7-8|.|TRBD2
CASSLISGRNPYEQYF
TGTGCCAGCAGCTTAATTAGCGGGAGGAACCCCTACGAGCAGTACTTC
>TRBJ1-5|TRBV19|.|.
CASSISRGPQHF
TGTGCCAGTAGTATCTCACGGGGGCCCCAGCATTTT
>TRBJ1-1|TRBV11-3|.|.
CASSGVLDTEAFF
TGTGCCAGCAGCGGAGTCTTAGACACTGAAGCTTTCTTT
>TRBJ2-7|TRBV28|.|TRBD1
CASRDRWPDRDYEQYF
TGTGCCAGCCGGGACAGGTGGCCCGACAGGGACTACGAGCAGTACTTC
>TRBJ1-1|TRBV28|.|.
CASSQDSGKAFF
TGTGCCAGCAGCCAAGACAGCGGGAAAGCTTTCTTT
>TRBJ2-7|TRBV5-1|.|TRBD1
CASSATTGAPTSGYEQYF
TGCGCCAGCAGCGCCACAACAGGGGCCCCGACCTCGGGCTACGAGCAGTACTTC
>TRBJ2-4|TRBV19|.|.
CASGYTRGGNIQYF
TGTGCCAGTGGATATACGAGGGGAGGAAACATTCAGTACTTC
>TRBJ2-3|TRBV14|.|.
CASSYQSPDTQYF
TGTGCCAGCAGCTATCAGAGCCCAGATACGCAGTATTTT
>TRBJ1-2|TRBV5-4|.|.
CASGQGYGYTF
TGTGCCAGCGGGCAGGGCTATGGCTACACCTTC
>TRBJ2-3|TRBV7-9|.|TRBD1
CASSSRDRAFADTQYF
TGTGCCAGCAGCTCCCGGGACAGGGCGTTTGCAGATACGCAGTATTTT
>TRBJ2-7|TRBV11-1|.|TRBD2
CASSLLAGASEQYF
TGTGCCAGCAGCTTACTGGCGGGAGCCAGCGAGCAGTACTTC
>TRBJ1-2|TRBV11-2|.|.
CASSFGTGGYTF
TGTGCCAGCAGCTTTGGAACGGGGGGCTACACCTTC
>TRBJ2-7|TRBV9|.|.
CASSVGGSETYEQYF
TGTGCCAGCAGCGTAGGTGGGAGCGAAACCTACGAGCAGTACTTC
>TRBJ2-1|TRBV7-3|.|.
CASSSRPGNEQFF
TGTGCCAGCAGCTCCCGTCCGGGGAATGAGCAGTTCTTC
>TRBJ1-1|TRBV18|.|TRBD1
CASSPTGGNTEAFF
TGTGCCAGCTCACCCACAGGGGGTAACACTGAAGCTTTCTTT
>TRBJ2-3|TRBV7-8|.|TRBD2
CASSDYRLAVTDTQYF
TGTGCCAGCAGCGATTACCGACTAGCGGTCACAGATACGCAGTATTTT
>TRBJ2-2|TRBV27|.|TRBD2
CASTASGSGFFSTGELFF
TGTGCCAGCACCGCCAGTGGTAGCGGGTTCTTTAGCACCGGGGAGCTGTTTTTT
>TRBJ1-3|TRBV19|.|.
CASRKKTGPDSGNTIYF
TGTGCCAGTAGAAAAAAGACAGGACCGGACTCTGGAAACACCATATATTTT
>TRBJ1-6|TRBV15|.|TRBD1
CATSRVLDRAYSPLHF
TGTGCCACCAGCAGAGTCCTCGACAGGGCCTATTCACCCCTCCACTTT
>TRBJ2-5|TRBV18|.|.
CASSRTGGRVQETQYF
TGTGCCAGCTCTCGGACGGGGGGCAGGGTACAAGAGACCCAGTACTTC
>TRBJ1-4|TRBV10-2|.|.
CASSVWDHRGKLFF
TGCGCCAGCAGTGTGTGGGACCACCGTGGAAAACTGTTTTTT
>TRBJ2-5|TRBV29-1|once|.
CSGSRPGETQYF
TGCAGCGGGTCTCGACCCGGGGAGACCCAGTACTTC
>TRBJ1-2|TRBV14|.|.
CASSRTGGEDRGYTF
TGTGCCAGCAGCCGAACCGGCGGGGAGGACCGCGGCTACACCTTC
>TRBJ2-6|TRBV2|.|.
CASSEYPKGSSGANVLTF
TGTGCCAGCAGCGAATACCCCAAAGGAAGCTCTGGGGCCAACGTCCTGACTTTC
>TRBJ2-7|TRBV14|.|.
CASSQGLAREQYF
TGTGCCAGCAGCCAAGGTTTAGCCCGCGAGCAGTACTTC
>TRBJ1-2|TRBV19|few|.
CASSPRSVGGYTF
TGTGCCAGTAGCCCACGGTCCGTTGGTGGCTACACCTTC
>TRBJ1-5|TRBV15|.|.
CATSREGGLRQPQHF
TGTGCCACCAGCAGAGAGGGGGGGCTGCGCCAGCCCCAGCATTTT
>TRBJ2-5|TRBV12-5|.|TRBD2
CASASLAGGLQETQYF
TGTGCTAGTGCCTCACTAGCGGGAGGGCTCCAAGAGACCCAGTACTTC
>TRBJ2-1|TRBV27|.|.
CASTEGGFNEQFF
TGTGCCAGCACCGAAGGAGGATTTAATGAGCAGTTCTTC